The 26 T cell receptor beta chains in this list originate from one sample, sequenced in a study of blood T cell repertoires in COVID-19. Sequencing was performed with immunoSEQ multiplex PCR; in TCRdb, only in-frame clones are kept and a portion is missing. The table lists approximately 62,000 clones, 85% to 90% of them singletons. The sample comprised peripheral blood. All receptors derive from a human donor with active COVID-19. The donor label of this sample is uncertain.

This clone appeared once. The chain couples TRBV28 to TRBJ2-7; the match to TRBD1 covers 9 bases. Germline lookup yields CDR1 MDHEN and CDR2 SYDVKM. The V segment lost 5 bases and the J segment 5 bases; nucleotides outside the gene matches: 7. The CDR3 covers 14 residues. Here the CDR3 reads CASSGPGTGHEQYF. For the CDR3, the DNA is TGTGCCAGCAGTGGGCCAGGGACAGGGCACGAGCAGTACTTC. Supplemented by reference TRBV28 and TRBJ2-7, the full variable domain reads DVKVTQSSRYLVKRTGEKVFLECVQDMDHENMFWYRQDPGLGLRLIYFSYDVKMKEKGDIPEGYSVSREKKERFSLILESASTNQTSMYLCASSGPGTGHEQYFGPGTRLTVT.

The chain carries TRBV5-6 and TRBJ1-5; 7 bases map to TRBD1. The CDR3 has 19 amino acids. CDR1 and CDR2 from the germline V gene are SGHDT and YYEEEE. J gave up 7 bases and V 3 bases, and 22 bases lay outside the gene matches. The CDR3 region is CASSSSQYEGQRAEQPQHF. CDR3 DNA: TGTGCCAGCAGCTCATCGCAATATGAGGGACAGAGGGCTGAGCAGCCCCAGCATTTT. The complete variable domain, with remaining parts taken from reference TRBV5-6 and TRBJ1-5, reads DAGVTQSPTHLIKTRGQQVTLRCSPKSGHDTVSWYQQALGQGPQFIFQYYEEEERQRGNFPDRFSGHQFPNYSSELNVNALLLGDSALYLCASSSSQYEGQRAEQPQHFGDGTRLSIL.

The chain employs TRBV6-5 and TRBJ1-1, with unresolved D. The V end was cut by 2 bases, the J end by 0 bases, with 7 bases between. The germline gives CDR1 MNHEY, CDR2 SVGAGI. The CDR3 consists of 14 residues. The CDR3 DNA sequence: TGTGCCAGCAGTTACACAGCCATGAACACTGAAGCTTTCTTT. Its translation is CASSYTAMNTEAFF.

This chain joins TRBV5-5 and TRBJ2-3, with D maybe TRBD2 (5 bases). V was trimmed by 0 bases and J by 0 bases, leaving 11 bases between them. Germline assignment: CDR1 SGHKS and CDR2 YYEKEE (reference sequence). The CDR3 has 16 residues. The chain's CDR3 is CASSLVVASSTDTQYF. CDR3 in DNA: TGTGCCAGCAGCTTGGTCGTAGCGTCTAGCACAGATACGCAGTATTTT.

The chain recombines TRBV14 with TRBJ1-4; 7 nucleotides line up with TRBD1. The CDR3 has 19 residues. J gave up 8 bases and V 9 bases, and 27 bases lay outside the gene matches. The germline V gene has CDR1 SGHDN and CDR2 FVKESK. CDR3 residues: CASAITDRAEGEWNEKLFF. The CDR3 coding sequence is TGTGCCAGTGCCATAACCGACAGGGCGGAAGGAGAATGGAACGAAAAACTGTTTTTT.

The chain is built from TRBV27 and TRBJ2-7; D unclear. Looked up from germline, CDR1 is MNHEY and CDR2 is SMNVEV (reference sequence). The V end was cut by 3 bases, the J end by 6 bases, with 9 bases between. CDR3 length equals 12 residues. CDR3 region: CASSFNLGEQYF. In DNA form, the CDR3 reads TGTGCCAGCAGTTTCAACCTAGGCGAGCAGTACTTC.

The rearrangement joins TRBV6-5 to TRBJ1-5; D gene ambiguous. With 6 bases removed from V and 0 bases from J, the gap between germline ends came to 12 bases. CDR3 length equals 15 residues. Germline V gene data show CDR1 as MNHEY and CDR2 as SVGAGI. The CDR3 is CASRIQLYSNQPQHF. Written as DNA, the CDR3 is TGTGCCAGCAGAATACAGCTTTATAGCAATCAGCCCCAGCATTTT.

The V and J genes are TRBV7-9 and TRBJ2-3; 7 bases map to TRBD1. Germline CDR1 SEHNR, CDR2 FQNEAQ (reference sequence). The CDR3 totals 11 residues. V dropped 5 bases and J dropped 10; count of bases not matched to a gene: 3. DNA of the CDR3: TGTGCCAGCAGCCCCGACAGGGCGCAGTATTTT. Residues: CASSPDRAQYF.

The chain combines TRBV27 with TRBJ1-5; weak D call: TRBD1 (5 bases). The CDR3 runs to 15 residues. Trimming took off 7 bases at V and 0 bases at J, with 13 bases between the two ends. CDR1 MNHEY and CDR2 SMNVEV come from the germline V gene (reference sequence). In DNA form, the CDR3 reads TGTGCCAGCAAAGTAGCAGGGTATAGCAATCAGCCCCAGCATTTT. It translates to CASKVAGYSNQPQHF.

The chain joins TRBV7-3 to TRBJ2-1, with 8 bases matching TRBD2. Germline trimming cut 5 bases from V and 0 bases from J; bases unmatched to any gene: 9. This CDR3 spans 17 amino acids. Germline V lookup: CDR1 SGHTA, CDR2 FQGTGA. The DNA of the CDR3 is TGTGCCAGCAGCCAAACTCTGACTAGCGCCTCCTACAATGAGCAGTTCTTC. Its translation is CASSQTLTSASYNEQFF.

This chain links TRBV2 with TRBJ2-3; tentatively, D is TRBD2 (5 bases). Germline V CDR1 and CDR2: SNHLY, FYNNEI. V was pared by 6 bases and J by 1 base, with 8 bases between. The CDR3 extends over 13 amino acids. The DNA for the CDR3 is TGTGCCAGCAGCTATAGCGGCACAGATACGCAGTATTTT. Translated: CASSYSGTDTQYF.

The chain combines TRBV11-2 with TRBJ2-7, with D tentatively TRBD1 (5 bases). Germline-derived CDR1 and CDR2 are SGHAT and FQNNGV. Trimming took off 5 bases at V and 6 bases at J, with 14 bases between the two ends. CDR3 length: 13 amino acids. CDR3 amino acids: CASSPATASEQYF. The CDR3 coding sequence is TGTGCCAGCAGCCCCGCGACAGCCTCCGAGCAGTACTTC.

The CDR3 reads CAWIPVGDTQYF. The CDR3 DNA sequence: TGTGCCTGGATCCCGGTCGGGGATACGCAGTATTTT. The chain uses TRBV30 and TRBJ2-3; D ambiguous. This CDR3 region has 12 residues. The V gene lost 4 bases and the J gene lost 6 bases, with 11 bases spanning the gap. Germline CDR1 and CDR2: GTSNPN and SVGIG (reference sequence).

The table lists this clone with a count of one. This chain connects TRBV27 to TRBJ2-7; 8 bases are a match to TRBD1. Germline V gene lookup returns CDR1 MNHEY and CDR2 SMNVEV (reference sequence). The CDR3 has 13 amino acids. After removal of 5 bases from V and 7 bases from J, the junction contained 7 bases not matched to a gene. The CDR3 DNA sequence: TGTGCCAGCAGTCGGACAGGGAGTTGGGAGCAGTACTTC. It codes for CASSRTGSWEQYF.

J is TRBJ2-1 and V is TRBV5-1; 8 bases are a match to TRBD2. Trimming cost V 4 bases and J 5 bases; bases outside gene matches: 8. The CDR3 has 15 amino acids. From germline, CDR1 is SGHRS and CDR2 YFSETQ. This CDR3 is CASSRNSGANNEQFF. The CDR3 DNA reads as TGCGCCAGCAGCAGAAATAGCGGGGCCAACAATGAGCAGTTCTTC.

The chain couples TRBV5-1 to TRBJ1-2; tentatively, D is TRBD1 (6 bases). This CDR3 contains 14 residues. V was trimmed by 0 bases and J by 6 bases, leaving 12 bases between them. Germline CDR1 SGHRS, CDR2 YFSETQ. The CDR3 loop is CASSLGWQGNGYTF. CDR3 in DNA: TGCGCCAGCAGCTTGGGATGGCAGGGGAATGGCTACACCTTC.

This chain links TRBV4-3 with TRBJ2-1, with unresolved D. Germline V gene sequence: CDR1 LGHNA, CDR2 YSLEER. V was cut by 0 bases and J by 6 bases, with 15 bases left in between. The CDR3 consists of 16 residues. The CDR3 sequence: CASSQDPGNLPNEQFF. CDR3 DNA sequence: TGCGCCAGCAGCCAAGATCCGGGTAATCTACCCAATGAGCAGTTCTTC.

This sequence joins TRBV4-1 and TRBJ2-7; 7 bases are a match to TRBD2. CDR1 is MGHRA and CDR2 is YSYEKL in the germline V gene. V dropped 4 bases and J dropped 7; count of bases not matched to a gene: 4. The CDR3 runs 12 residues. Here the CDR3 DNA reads TGCGCCAGCAGCCTTGGGGGGGGTGAGCAGTACTTC. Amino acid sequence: CASSLGGGEQYF.

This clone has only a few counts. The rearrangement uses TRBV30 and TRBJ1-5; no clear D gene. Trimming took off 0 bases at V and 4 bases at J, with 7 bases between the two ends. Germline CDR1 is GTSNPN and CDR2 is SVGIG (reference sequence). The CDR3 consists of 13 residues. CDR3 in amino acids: CAWSVGVNQPQHF. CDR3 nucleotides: TGTGCCTGGAGTGTAGGAGTAAATCAGCCCCAGCATTTT.

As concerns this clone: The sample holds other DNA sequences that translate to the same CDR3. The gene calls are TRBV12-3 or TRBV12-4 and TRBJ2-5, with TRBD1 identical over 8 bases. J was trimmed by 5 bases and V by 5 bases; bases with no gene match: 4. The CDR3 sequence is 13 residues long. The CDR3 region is CASSGQGRETQYF. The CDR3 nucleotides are TGTGCCAGCAGTGGACAGGGACGGGAGACCCAGTACTTC.

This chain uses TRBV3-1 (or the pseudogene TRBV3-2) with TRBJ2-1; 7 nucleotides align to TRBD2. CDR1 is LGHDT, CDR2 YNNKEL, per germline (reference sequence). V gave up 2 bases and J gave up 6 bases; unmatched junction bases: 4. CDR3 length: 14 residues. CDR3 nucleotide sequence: TGTGCCAGCAGCCAAAGGCCTAGCGGCAATGAGCAGTTCTTC. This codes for CASSQRPSGNEQFF.

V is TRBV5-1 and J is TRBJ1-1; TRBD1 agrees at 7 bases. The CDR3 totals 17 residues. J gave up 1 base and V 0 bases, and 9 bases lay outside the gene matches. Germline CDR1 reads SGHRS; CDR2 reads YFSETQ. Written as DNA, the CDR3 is TGCGCCAGCAGCTTGGCCGGGGTCGGACAGGCGAACACTGAAGCTTTCTTT. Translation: CASSLAGVGQANTEAFF.

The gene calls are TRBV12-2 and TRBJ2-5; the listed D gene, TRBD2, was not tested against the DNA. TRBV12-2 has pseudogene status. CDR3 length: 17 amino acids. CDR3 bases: TGTGCAAGTCGCTTAGCTCTGGCGGGGGATACCGAAGAGACCCAGTACTTC. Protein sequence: CASRLALAGDTEETQYF.

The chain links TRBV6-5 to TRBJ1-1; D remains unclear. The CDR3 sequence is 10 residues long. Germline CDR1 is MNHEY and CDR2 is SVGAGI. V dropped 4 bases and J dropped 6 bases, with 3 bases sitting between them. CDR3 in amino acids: CASSSAEAFF. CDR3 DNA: TGTGCCAGCAGTTCAGCTGAAGCTTTCTTT.

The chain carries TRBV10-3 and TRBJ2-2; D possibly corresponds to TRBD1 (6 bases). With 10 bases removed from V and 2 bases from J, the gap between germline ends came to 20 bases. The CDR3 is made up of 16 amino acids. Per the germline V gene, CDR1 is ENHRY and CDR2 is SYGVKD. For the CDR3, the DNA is TGTGCCACAAATAGAGGCCCACAGGGTAACACCGGGGAGCTGTTTTTT. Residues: CATNRGPQGNTGELFF.

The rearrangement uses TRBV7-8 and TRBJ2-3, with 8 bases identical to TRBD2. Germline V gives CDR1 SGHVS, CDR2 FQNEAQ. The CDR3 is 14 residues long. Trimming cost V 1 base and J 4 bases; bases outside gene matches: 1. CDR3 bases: TGTGCCAGCAGCTTAGGGACTAGCCCAGATACGCAGTATTTT. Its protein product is CASSLGTSPDTQYF.